This T cell receptor beta chain was retrieved from a study of blood T cells in healthy people across ages. Study-wide findings and caveats: Strongly correlated with naive T cell percentage was TCR beta diversity. Investigators treated diversity estimates from one million T cells as underestimates. Per million T cells, the diversity of TCR beta decreased roughly linearly as age advanced.

The CDR3 spans 12 residues. Germline CDR1 and CDR2: DFQATT and SNEGSKA (reference sequence). V lost 5 bases, J lost 4 bases, and 4 bases stayed unmatched. There are many counts of this clonotype. The target antigen is unknown. A second PCR, run for about 7 to 12 cycles, used a sample-barcoded 5' primer plus a J-beta primer mix. TCRdb re-derived calls from the 5' RACE reads in MiXCR, one entry per CDR3 protein. Found here are roughly 1,500,000 distinct CDR3 sequences, about 31% of them singletons; the top ten hold approximately 10%. A minimum of 6 million PBMCs was isolated per sample. Sequencing input: blood. The chain carries TRBV20-1 and TRBJ1-2, with TRBD1 matching over 7 bases. This TCR came from a woman in her twenties or thirties in good health. CDR3 sequence: CSADREGYGYTF. CDR3 DNA sequence: TGCAGTGCTGACAGGGAGGGCTATGGCTACACCTTC.